The rows below give T cell receptor beta chains drawn from one sample of a study of blood T cell repertoires in COVID-19. Clones were read by immunoSEQ multiplex PCR, and TCRdb kept only the in-frame ones, dropping some. The sample records some 190,000 clones, more than 70% being singletons. The specimen sequenced was peripheral blood. These receptors originate from a man aged 18 to 30 with active or convalescent COVID-19. Each CDR3 is given with its conserved first and last residue. D genes are given only for firm matches. The listing skips clone size in some rows; elsewhere it reads once, few, many or a size class.

NA | TRBJ2-7 | TRBV4-3 | NA | 14 | TGCGCCAGCAGCTCGCGTCTCGACTACTACGAGCAGTACTTC | CASSSRLDYYEQYF
TRBD1 | TRBJ1-2 | TRBV27 | NA | 16 | TGTGCCAGCAGTTCGGGTCCGAGACAGGGCAACTATGGCTACACCTTC | CASSSGPRQGNYGYTF
TRBD1 | TRBJ1-1 | TRBV3-1/TRBV3-2 | NA | 16 | TGTGCCAGCAGCCCGGGACAGGGTGCCCTGAACACTGAAGCTTTCTTT | CASSPGQGALNTEAFF
NA | TRBJ2-1 | TRBV5-1 | NA | 14 | TGCGCCAGCAGCTTCGCCGGACGGGGCAATGAGCAGTTCTTC | CASSFAGRGNEQFF
NA | TRBJ2-5 | TRBV30 | NA | 12 | TGTGCCTGGAGCCTCCAGAAGGAGACCCAGTACTTC | CAWSLQKETQYF
TRBD1 | TRBJ1-2 | TRBV9 | NA | 13 | TGTGCCAGCAGCGACAGGGGGCTGGATGGCTACACCTTC | CASSDRGLDGYTF
TRBD2 | TRBJ2-7 | TRBV11-2 | NA | 14 | TGTGCCAGCAGCTCTAGCGGGGGAATATACGAGCAGTACTTC | CASSSSGGIYEQYF
NA | TRBJ1-6 | TRBV19 | NA | 15 | TGTGCCAGTAAGCCTGCGAGCTCCTATAATTCACCCCTCCACTTT | CASKPASSYNSPLHF
NA | TRBJ2-5 | TRBV19 | NA | 14 | TGTGCCAGTAGTATAGACAGGGTAACGGAGACCCAGTACTTC | CASSIDRVTETQYF
NA | TRBJ2-1 | TRBV24-1 | NA | 14 | TGTGCCACGGGTAGACAGGTCTCCTACAATGAGCAGTTCTTC | CATGRQVSYNEQFF
NA | TRBJ1-2 | TRBV10-1 | few | 12 | TGCGCCAGTTGGGGGGAGAACAGAATCGAACACTTC | CASWGENRIEHF
NA | TRBJ2-1 | TRBV12-3/TRBV12-4 | NA | 13 | TGTGCCAGCAGTCCATACAGGGTCTGGGAGCAGTTCTTC | CASSPYRVWEQFF
NA | TRBJ2-7 | TRBV2 | NA | 14 | TGTGCCAGCAGTGTCGAAGTCAGGGACTACGAGCAGTACTTC | CASSVEVRDYEQYF
TRBD2 | TRBJ2-7 | TRBV7-2 | NA | 14 | TGTGCCAGCACCCTATTATCTAGCGGGTACGAGCAGTACTTC | CASTLLSSGYEQYF
NA | TRBJ2-1 | TRBV19 | NA | 13 | TGTGCCAGTAGATCGGACACCTACAATGAGCAGTTCTTC | CASRSDTYNEQFF
NA | TRBJ2-7 | TRBV4-1 | NA | 13 | TGCGCCAGCAGCCCACAGGCGGCCTACGAGCAGTACTTC | CASSPQAAYEQYF
TRBD2 | TRBJ2-5 | TRBV6-4 | many | 15 | TGTGCCAGCAGTGAGACTAGCGGGGGGCAAGAGACCCAGTACTTC | CASSETSGGQETQYF
NA | TRBJ2-1 | TRBV29-1 | NA | 12 | TGCAGCGACCTAGAACCTTCCAATGAGCAGTTCTTC | CSDLEPSNEQFF
TRBD2 | TRBJ2-7 | TRBV3-1/TRBV3-2 | once | 15 | TGTGCCAGCACCTTAGCAGCGGGGGGCACCTACGAGCAGTACTTC | CASTLAAGGTYEQYF
NA | TRBJ2-7 | TRBV14 | once | 17 | TGTGCCAGCAGCCAGACCCCCGGGCTGGGAGGTTCCTACGAGCAGTACTTC | CASSQTPGLGGSYEQYF
NA | TRBJ2-2 | TRBV12-5 | NA | 13 | TGTGCTAGTGCCGAGGTGGGCACCGGGGAGCTGTTTTTT | CASAEVGTGELFF
TRBD1 | TRBJ2-1 | TRBV3-1/TRBV3-2 | NA | 15 | TGTGCCAGCAGCCAGTCGGGACAGGGCTACAATGAGCAGTTCTTC | CASSQSGQGYNEQFF
NA | TRBJ1-1 | TRBV19 | NA | 12 | TGTGCCAGTACGAGGGGGTTTACTGAAGCTTTCTTT | CASTRGFTEAFF
NA | TRBJ1-2 | TRBV28 | NA | 15 | TGTGCCAGCAGTTCACGCACGGGGTCTCACTATGGCTACACCTTC | CASSSRTGSHYGYTF
TRBD2 | TRBJ2-1 | TRBV5-1 | NA | 15 | TGCGCCAGCAGCCCGGCGGGGGAGGTAGCGAATGAGCAGTTCTTC | CASSPAGEVANEQFF
NA | TRBJ1-5 | TRBV12-3/TRBV12-4 | NA | 13 | TGTGCCAGCAGTTACAGCAGCAATCAGCCCCAGCATTTT | CASSYSSNQPQHF
TRBD2 | TRBJ2-7 | TRBV11-2 | NA | 14 | TGTGCCAGCAGCCCTGGGGGGGGGTCGGACGAGCAGTACTTC | CASSPGGGSDEQYF
NA | TRBJ1-6 | TRBV28 | NA | 16 | TGTGCCAGCAGGAAGCAACAAACTAGCCATAATTCACCCCTCCACTTT | CASRKQQTSHNSPLHF
TRBD2 | TRBJ2-3 | TRBV7-9 | NA | 19 | TGTGCCAGCAGCTTACTAGCGGGGGGCCGGGATTCCAACACAGATACGCAGTATTTT | CASSLLAGGRDSNTDTQYF
TRBD1 | TRBJ1-2 | TRBV29-1 | NA | 17 | TGCAGCGTCGCGGGTGGGGGACAGGGGGAGCCTAACTATGGCTACACCTTC | CSVAGGGQGEPNYGYTF
NA | TRBJ1-5 | TRBV5-5 | NA | 13 | TGTGCCAGCAGCTTGTGGGGAGGCCAGCCCCAGCATTTT | CASSLWGGQPQHF
NA | TRBJ1-1 | TRBV18 | few | 14 | TGTGCCAGCTCACCGGGCAGGCGGGACACTGAAGCTTTCTTT | CASSPGRRDTEAFF
NA | TRBJ2-7 | TRBV5-1 | NA | 13 | TGCGCCAGCAGCAGAAACTCCCGGGACGAGCAGTACTTC | CASSRNSRDEQYF
TRBD2 | TRBJ2-3 | TRBV4-2 | NA | 17 | TGTGCCAGCAGCCAAGATTGGCGGGGGGGCTTGGGAGATACGCAGTATTTT | CASSQDWRGGLGDTQYF
NA | TRBJ2-3 | TRBV4-2 | NA | 14 | TGTGCCAGCAGCCAAGGGGACTCAGCAGATACGCAGTATTTT | CASSQGDSADTQYF
NA | TRBJ2-1 | TRBV4-3 | NA | 15 | TGCGCCAGCAGCCAAGAACGGGGTCGTATCCATGAGCAGTTCTTC | CASSQERGRIHEQFF
NA | TRBJ1-3 | TRBV19 | NA | 14 | TGTGCCAGTAGCCGAGCGGGGTCTGGAAACACCATATATTTT | CASSRAGSGNTIYF
NA | TRBJ2-3 | TRBV6-2/TRBV6-3 | NA | 14 | TGTGCCAGCAGTTACTCCCAGATGGCAGATACGCAGTATTTT | CASSYSQMADTQYF
TRBD2 | TRBJ2-3 | TRBV20-1 | NA | 14 | TGCAGTGCTAGTCTAGCGGGGGCCACAGATACGCAGTATTTT | CSASLAGATDTQYF
NA | TRBJ2-3 | TRBV7-9 | NA | 16 | TGTGCCACCAAACTCCGCGGGGCCAAGGGCACAGATACGCAGTATTTT | CATKLRGAKGTDTQYF
NA | TRBJ1-3 | TRBV19 | few | 15 | TGTGCCTCCAGCCGGGGAACCCGCTCTGGAAACACCATATATTTT | CASSRGTRSGNTIYF
NA | TRBJ1-2 | TRBV7-8 | few | 17 | TGTGCCAGCAGCTTGGCGGCCGGGACAAAAGGAAACTATGGCTACACCTTC | CASSLAAGTKGNYGYTF
TRBD1 | TRBJ2-3 | TRBV27 | NA | 16 | TGTGCCAGCAGTACTTCCGGGACAGTAGGCACAGATACGCAGTATTTT | CASSTSGTVGTDTQYF
NA | TRBJ2-1 | TRBV7-3 | NA | 15 | TGTGCCAGCAGCTTAACTGGGGGCGCGGTGGATGAGCAGTTCTTC | CASSLTGGAVDEQFF
NA | TRBJ1-2 | TRBV7-8 | NA | 18 | TGTGCCAGCAGCTTAGCGCTTAAAGACAAAGTCGTTGGCTATGGCTACACCTTC | CASSLALKDKVVGYGYTF
NA | TRBJ2-5 | TRBV2 | NA | 17 | TGTGCCAGCAGTTCTCGTCTGGACACAAGGTACCAAGAGACCCAGTACTTC | CASSSRLDTRYQETQYF
NA | TRBJ1-1 | TRBV10-3 | NA | 17 | TGTGCCATCAGTGGAGGGGCGGGGAGAAAAGGGGAGACTGAAGCTTTCTTT | CAISGGAGRKGETEAFF
NA | TRBJ2-1 | TRBV5-1 | NA | 16 | TGCGCCAGCAGCTTGGTTGGTAGCGGTTCCTACAATGAGCAGTTCTTC | CASSLVGSGSYNEQFF
NA | TRBJ2-1 | TRBV2 | NA | 11 | TGTGCCAGCAATACCCGGGATCAGCAGTTCTTC | CASNTRDQQFF
NA | TRBJ1-2 | TRBV10-3 | NA | 14 | TGTGCCATCAGTGAGTCCGGGGAAGCCTATGGCTACACCTTC | CAISESGEAYGYTF
TRBD2 | TRBJ2-7 | TRBV9 | NA | 14 | TGTGCCAGCAGTTCTCTAGCGGGAGTCGCCGAGCAGTACTTC | CASSSLAGVAEQYF
NA | TRBJ1-1 | TRBV10-3 | NA | 12 | TGTGCCATCAGGGGGACTAACACTGAAGCTTTCTTT | CAIRGTNTEAFF
NA | TRBJ2-2 | TRBV2 | NA | 16 | TGTGCCAGCAGTGAGTTAGTCAGGGCGGACACCGGGGAGCTGTTTTTT | CASSELVRADTGELFF
TRBD1 | TRBJ1-3 | TRBV19 | few | 13 | TGTGCCAGTGGTGGACAGGGACGAAACACCATATATTTT | CASGGQGRNTIYF
TRBD1 | TRBJ1-2 | TRBV29-1 | NA | 12 | TGCAGCGCAGCGGACAGGGGCTATGGCTACACCTTC | CSAADRGYGYTF
TRBD1 | TRBJ2-5 | TRBV2 | NA | 18 | TGTGCCAGCAGTGTCTTAAGCAGGGGGCCCGGGATCCAAGAGACCCAGTACTTC | CASSVLSRGPGIQETQYF
TRBD2 | TRBJ2-3 | TRBV4-3 | NA | 15 | TGCGCCAGCAGCCGATTAGCGGGAGCGGTAGATACGCAGTATTTT | CASSRLAGAVDTQYF
NA | TRBJ1-3 | TRBV11-2 | NA | 13 | TGTGCCAGCAGCTCCTCCGGTGGAAACACCATATATTTT | CASSSSGGNTIYF